The clone carrying this T cell receptor (beta chain) was detected only a few times. This sample is part of a study of blood T cells in healthy people across ages. Alongside a J-beta primer mix, a sample-barcoded 5' primer served in a second PCR lasting 7 to 11 cycles. TCRdb re-derived calls from the 5' RACE reads in MiXCR, one entry per CDR3 protein. The table has 600,000 to 800,000 distinct CDR3 sequences, 21% seen once. V was cut by 4 bases and J by 1 base, with 13 bases left in between. The CDR3 is 15 amino acids. The germline CDR1 and CDR2 sequences are ENHRY and SYGVKD. The TCR was taken from a man aged 70 or older in good health. Sequenced material: blood. The chain combines TRBV10-3 with TRBJ1-1, with D possibly being TRBD1 (6 bases). DNA for the CDR3: TGTGCCATCAGTGCGTCGACAGGTGGGAACACTGAAGCTTTCTTT. Translated, it gives CAISASTGGNTEAFF.